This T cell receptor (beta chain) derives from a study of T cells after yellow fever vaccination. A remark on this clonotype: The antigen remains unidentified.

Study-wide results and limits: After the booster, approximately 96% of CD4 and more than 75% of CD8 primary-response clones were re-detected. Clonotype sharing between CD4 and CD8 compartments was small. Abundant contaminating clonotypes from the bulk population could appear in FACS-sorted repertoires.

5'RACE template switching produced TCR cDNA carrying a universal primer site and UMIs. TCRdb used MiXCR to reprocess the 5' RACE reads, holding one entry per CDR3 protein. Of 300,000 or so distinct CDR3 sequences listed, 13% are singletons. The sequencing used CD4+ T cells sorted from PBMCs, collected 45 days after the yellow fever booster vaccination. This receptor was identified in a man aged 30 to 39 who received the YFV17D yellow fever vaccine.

CDR3 residues: CASYRTENEKLFF. In nucleotides, the CDR3 is TGTGCCAGCTACCGGACAGAGAATGAAAAACTGTTTTTT. The J gene is TRBJ1-4, the V gene TRBV28, with D perhaps TRBD1 (6 bases). Trimming pared 8 bases from V and 5 bases from J, leaving 12 bases between. The CDR3 contains 13 residues. The germline CDR1 and CDR2 sequences are MDHEN and SYDVKM.